Presented here are 22 T cell receptor beta chains from one specimen sequenced in a study of blood T cell repertoires in COVID-19 (dated by TCRdb to the early 2020s). Library preparation was by the immunoSEQ multiplex PCR assay. Not all clones reach the TCRdb copy of this immuneACCESS table, which keeps in-frame sequences only. Checked studies attribute under half of the gap to unresolved V genes and leave the rest unexplained. The sample table lists approximately 96,000 clones, roughly 96% of them with a count of one. Jointly, the top ten make up around 4.7% of the sample. The sample taken for sequencing was peripheral blood. The source of these receptors is a human donor with active COVID-19. The donor label of this sample is uncertain.

CDR3 loop: CSATGRTEAFF. DNA for the CDR3: TGCAGTGCTACAGGGAGGACTGAAGCTTTCTTT. The rearrangement uses TRBV20-1 and TRBJ1-1, with D possibly matching TRBD1 (5 bases). This CDR3 has 11 residues. Germline CDR1 and CDR2: DFQATT and SNEGSKA (reference sequence). Trimming took off 4 bases at V and 5 bases at J, with 8 bases between the two ends.

The chain combines TRBV10-3 with TRBJ1-3; a weak D match, TRBD1 (6 bases). The CDR3 has 13 residues. V was pared by 9 bases and J by 4 bases, with 13 bases between. CDR1 is ENHRY, CDR2 SYGVKD, per germline. CDR3 coding DNA: TGTGCCATATCGGGGGGGCGCGGAAACACCATATATTTT. Its protein product is CAISGGRGNTIYF.

V gene TRBV10-3 combines with J gene TRBJ2-3; 8 nucleotides align to TRBD2. CDR3 length: 14 amino acids. Losses at the gene ends were 4 bases for V and 1 base for J; bases not matched to a gene: 1. The germline gives CDR1 ENHRY, CDR2 SYGVKD. CDR3 sequence reads: CAISGAGGTDTQYF. CDR3 coding DNA: TGTGCCATCAGTGGAGCGGGAGGCACAGATACGCAGTATTTT.

V is TRBV27 and J is TRBJ2-1; 11 positions agree with TRBD2. The CDR3 extends over 17 amino acids. V shed 4 bases and J 8 bases; nucleotides not matched to a gene: 13. Germline CDR1 reads MNHEY; CDR2 reads SMNVEV (reference sequence). CDR3 sequence: CASSSLRLAGGSYEQFF. The CDR3 nucleotides are TGTGCCAGCAGTTCCCTACGCCTAGCGGGAGGTTCCTATGAGCAGTTCTTC.

The gene calls are TRBV5-4 and TRBJ2-2; TRBD1 matches at 8 bases. V lost 0 bases and J lost 6; bases outside the gene matches: 16. The CDR3 sequence is 19 residues long. Germline lookup yields CDR1 SGHNT and CDR2 YYREEE (reference sequence). The CDR3 coding sequence is TGTGCCAGCAGCTTGGCAATACACAGGGGGGTATATCCCGCCGGGGAGCTGTTTTTT. It codes for CASSLAIHRGVYPAGELFF.

The V call is TRBV20-1, the J call TRBJ2-5, with D maybe TRBD1 (5 bases). The CDR3 is made up of 11 amino acids. The germline V gene has CDR1 DFQATT and CDR2 SNEGSKA (reference sequence). DNA of the CDR3: TGCCAAGGGGCGTACCAAGAGACCCAGTACTTC. Translation gives CQGAYQETQYF.

The chain is built from TRBV11-3 and TRBJ2-3, with 9 bases aligning to TRBD1. Trimming at V came to 1 base and at J to 4 bases, leaving 3 bases not matched to a gene. Germline V lookup: CDR1 SGHNT, CDR2 YENEEA. CDR3 length: 15 residues. The DNA for the CDR3 is TGTGCCAGCAGCTTAGGACAGGGGGGACCAGATACGCAGTATTTT. Residues: CASSLGQGGPDTQYF.

This chain connects TRBV18 to TRBJ1-6; D might be TRBD1 (6 bases). Germline V CDR1 and CDR2: KGHSH, LQKENI. V lost 6 bases, J lost 9 bases, and 24 bases lay in between. This CDR3 region has 17 residues. DNA for the CDR3: TGTGCCAGCTCCCGGAAGATGGACAGACCTCTGGGTTCACCCCTCCACTTT. As protein: CASSRKMDRPLGSPLHF.

The genes are TRBV28 and TRBJ2-5; possibly TRBD2 for D (6 bases). V was cut by 3 bases and J by 0 bases, with 14 bases left in between. Germline V gives CDR1 MDHEN, CDR2 SYDVKM. There are 16 residues in the CDR3. CDR3 loop: CASSFAGGRDQETQYF. The CDR3 DNA is TGTGCCAGCAGTTTTGCAGGAGGGCGGGACCAAGAGACCCAGTACTTC.

V usage is TRBV21-1 and J usage is TRBJ1-2; TRBD1, the table's D call, lacks a check against the DNA. TRBV21-1 is deemed a pseudogene. This CDR3 spans 16 amino acids. CDR3 region: CASSGPRNRYNYGYTF. In DNA, the CDR3 is TGTGCCAGCAGCGGGCCCCGGAACCGATATAACTATGGCTACACCTTC.

The V gene is TRBV19, the J gene TRBJ2-7; perhaps TRBD2 as D (5 bases). Germline V CDR1 and CDR2: LNHDA, SQIVND (reference sequence). V was shortened by 3 bases and J by 2 bases, with 17 bases between the two germline ends. The CDR3 is made up of 16 amino acids. CDR3 amino acids: CASSIFSAGGTYEQYF. CDR3 DNA sequence: TGTGCCAGTAGTATTTTTTCTGCGGGCGGAACCTACGAGCAGTACTTC.

V usage is TRBV29-1 and J usage is TRBJ1-1; 7 nucleotides agree with TRBD1. CDR3 length: 13 residues. V was clipped by 6 bases and J by 0 bases; unmatched bases: 4. Germline loops: CDR1 SQVTM, CDR2 ANQGSEA. The chain's CDR3 is CSVEQGLNTEAFF. The CDR3 nucleotides are TGCAGCGTAGAACAGGGGCTGAACACTGAAGCTTTCTTT.

This chain links TRBV28 with TRBJ2-3; 10 nucleotides align to TRBD2. Germline CDR1 MDHEN, CDR2 SYDVKM. The CDR3 consists of 14 residues. Germline trimming cut 5 bases from V and 5 bases from J; bases unmatched to any gene: 4. CDR3 sequence: CASSQREGRDTQYF. The CDR3 nucleotides read TGTGCCAGCAGTCAGCGGGAGGGCCGAGATACGCAGTATTTT.

The chain carries TRBV7-2 and TRBJ2-3, with D possibly TRBD1 on 5 matching bases. Deletions cut 5 bases from V and 5 bases from J, with 11 bases between. The CDR3 has 13 residues. The germline V gene has CDR1 SGHTA and CDR2 FQGNSA. The CDR3 bases are TGTGCCAGCAGCCAGGGCCCTAAAGATACGCAGTATTTT. As protein: CASSQGPKDTQYF.

The rearrangement uses TRBV5-1 and TRBJ2-3, with D possibly TRBD1 on 5 matching bases. This CDR3 comprises 16 residues. CDR1 and CDR2 from the germline V gene are SGHRS and YFSETQ. V gave up 0 bases and J gave up 3 bases, with 14 bases separating them. The CDR3: CASSLARAVGTDTQYF. For the CDR3, the DNA is TGCGCCAGCAGCTTGGCCAGGGCGGTGGGGACAGATACGCAGTATTTT.

This chain links TRBV19 with TRBJ1-2; 9 bases agree with TRBD1. The CDR3 sequence is 14 residues long. CDR1 and CDR2 (germline): LNHDA, SQIVND (reference sequence). V dropped 3 bases and J dropped 6; count of bases not matched to a gene: 5. The CDR3 DNA follows: TGTGCCAGTAGTATGAGGGACAGGGCAAATGGCTACACCTTC. It codes for CASSMRDRANGYTF.

This clone was seen a handful of times. The rearrangement joins TRBV15 to TRBJ2-7, with D perhaps TRBD2 (6 bases). The V gene's germline CDR1 is LNHNV and CDR2 YYDKDF (reference sequence). This CDR3 spans 15 amino acids. V was clipped by 0 bases and J by 3 bases, with 12 bases between them. The CDR3 loop reads CATSRDGDSLYEQYF. The CDR3, as DNA: TGTGCCACCAGCAGAGATGGGGACTCTCTCTACGAGCAGTACTTC. The whole variable domain, filled in from reference TRBV15 and TRBJ2-7, reads DAMVIQNPRYQVTQFGKPVTLSCSQTLNHNVMYWYQQKSSQAPKLLFHYYDKDFNNEADTPDNFQSRRPNTSFCFLDIRSPGLGDTAMYLCATSRDGDSLYEQYFGPGTRLTVT.

The genes are TRBV19 and TRBJ1-2; D gene unclear. The CDR3 extends over 11 amino acids. The germline V and J ends were trimmed by 5 bases and 4 bases, with 5 bases remaining between them. Germline assignment: CDR1 LNHDA and CDR2 SQIVND (reference sequence). This chain's CDR3 is CASSLGYGYTF. CDR3 bases: TGTGCCAGTAGTCTCGGCTATGGCTACACCTTC.

This clone was observed a handful of times. The rearrangement joins TRBV7-9 to TRBJ1-5, with a possible D match to TRBD1 (6 bases). The CDR3 runs 14 residues. V was clipped by 5 bases and J by 3 bases, with 11 bases between them. Germline V gene data show CDR1 as SEHNR and CDR2 as FQNEAQ (reference sequence). CDR3 sequence: CASSLKGDNQPQHF. The CDR3 bases are TGTGCCAGCAGCCTCAAGGGGGACAATCAGCCCCAGCATTTT. The full variable domain, completed using reference TRBV7-9 and TRBJ1-5, is DTGVSQNPRHKITKRGQNVTFRCDPISEHNRLYWYRQTLGQGPEFLTYFQNEAQLEKSRLLSDRFSAERPKGSFSTLEIQRTEQGDSAMYLCASSLKGDNQPQHFGDGTRLSIL.

The chain links TRBV27 to TRBJ2-7; weak D call: TRBD2 (5 bases). This CDR3 is 16 amino acids long. Per germline, CDR1 MNHEY and CDR2 SMNVEV (reference sequence). The V end lost 5 bases, the J end lost 3 bases, and 20 bases lay between the germline ends. The CDR3 DNA follows: TGTGCCAGCAGTCACCGGCGGGCCTTGCGCAACTACGAGCAGTACTTC. It is translated as CASSHRRALRNYEQYF.

The rearrangement links TRBV10-3 to TRBJ2-1; 7 nucleotides match TRBD1. The germline V gene encodes CDR1 ENHRY and CDR2 SYGVKD. J gave up 1 base and V 4 bases, and 4 bases lay outside the gene matches. The CDR3 has 15 amino acids. In nucleotides, the CDR3 is TGTGCCATCAGTGCCCCGGGACAGTCCTACAATGAGCAGTTCTTC. The encoded protein is CAISAPGQSYNEQFF.

V and J are TRBV4-1 and TRBJ1-1; tentative D call: TRBD1 (6 bases). Germline V lookup: CDR1 MGHRA, CDR2 YSYEKL. Trimming removed 3 bases at V and 4 bases at J, with 15 bases between. This CDR3 region has 15 residues. The CDR3 sequence is CASSQTPQGSTEAFF. CDR3 coding DNA: TGCGCCAGCAGCCAGACCCCACAGGGAAGCACTGAAGCTTTCTTT.